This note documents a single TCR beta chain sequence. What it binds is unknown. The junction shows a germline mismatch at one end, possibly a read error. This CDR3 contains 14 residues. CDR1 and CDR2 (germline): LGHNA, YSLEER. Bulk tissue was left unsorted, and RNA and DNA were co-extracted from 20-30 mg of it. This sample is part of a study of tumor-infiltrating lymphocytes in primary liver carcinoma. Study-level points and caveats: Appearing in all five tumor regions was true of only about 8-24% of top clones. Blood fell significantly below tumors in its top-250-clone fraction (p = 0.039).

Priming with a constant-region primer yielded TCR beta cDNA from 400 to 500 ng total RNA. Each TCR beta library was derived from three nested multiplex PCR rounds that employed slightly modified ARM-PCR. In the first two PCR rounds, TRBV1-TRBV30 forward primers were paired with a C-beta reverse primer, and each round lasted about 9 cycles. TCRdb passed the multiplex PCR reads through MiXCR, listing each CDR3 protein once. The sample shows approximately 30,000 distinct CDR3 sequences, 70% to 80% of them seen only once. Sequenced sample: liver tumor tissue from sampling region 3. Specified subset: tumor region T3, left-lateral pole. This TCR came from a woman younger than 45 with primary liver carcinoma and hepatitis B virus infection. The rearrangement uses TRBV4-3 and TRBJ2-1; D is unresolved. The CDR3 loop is CASSHIELVNEHFF. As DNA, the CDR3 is TGCGCCAGCAGCCACATAGAGTTGGTCAATGAGCACTTTTTC.